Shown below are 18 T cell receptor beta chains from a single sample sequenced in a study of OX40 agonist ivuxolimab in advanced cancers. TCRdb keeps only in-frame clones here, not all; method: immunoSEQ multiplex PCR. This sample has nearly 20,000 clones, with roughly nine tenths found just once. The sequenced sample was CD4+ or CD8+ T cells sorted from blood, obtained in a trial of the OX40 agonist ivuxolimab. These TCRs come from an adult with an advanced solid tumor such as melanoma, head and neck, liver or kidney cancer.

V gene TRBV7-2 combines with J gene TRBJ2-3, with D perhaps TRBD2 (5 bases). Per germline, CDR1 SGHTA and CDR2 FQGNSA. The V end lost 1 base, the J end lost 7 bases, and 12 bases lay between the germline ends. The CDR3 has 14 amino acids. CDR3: CASSLERKRNTQYF. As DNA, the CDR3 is TGTGCCAGCAGCTTAGAGCGCAAGCGGAATACGCAGTATTTT.

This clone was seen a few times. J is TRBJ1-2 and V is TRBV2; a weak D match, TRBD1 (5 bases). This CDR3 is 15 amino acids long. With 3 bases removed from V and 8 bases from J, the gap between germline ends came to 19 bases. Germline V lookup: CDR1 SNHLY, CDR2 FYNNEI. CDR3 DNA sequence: TGTGCCAGCAGTGATATCCTCCGGGGGAAAGGAGGCTACACCTTC. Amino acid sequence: CASSDILRGKGGYTF.

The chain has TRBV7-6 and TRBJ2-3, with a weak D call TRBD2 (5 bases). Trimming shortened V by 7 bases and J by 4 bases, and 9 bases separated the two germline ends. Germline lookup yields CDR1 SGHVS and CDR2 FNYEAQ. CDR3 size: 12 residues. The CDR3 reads CASTGGADTQYF. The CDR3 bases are TGTGCCAGCACTGGAGGCGCAGATACGCAGTATTTT.

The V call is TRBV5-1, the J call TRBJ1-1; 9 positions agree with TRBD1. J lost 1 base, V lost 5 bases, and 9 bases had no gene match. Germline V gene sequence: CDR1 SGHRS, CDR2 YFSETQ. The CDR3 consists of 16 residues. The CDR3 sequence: CASSSGGQGRNTEAFF. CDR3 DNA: TGCGCCAGCAGTTCGGGCGGACAGGGGCGGAACACTGAAGCTTTCTTT.

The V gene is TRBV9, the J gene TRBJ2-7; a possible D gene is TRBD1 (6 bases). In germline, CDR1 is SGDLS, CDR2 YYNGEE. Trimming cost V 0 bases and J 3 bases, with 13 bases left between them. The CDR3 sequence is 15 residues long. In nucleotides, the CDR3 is TGTGCCAGCAGCGTAGCGCCAGGGGATCTCTACGAGCAGTACTTC. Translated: CASSVAPGDLYEQYF. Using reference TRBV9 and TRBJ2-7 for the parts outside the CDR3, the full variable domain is DSGVTQTPKHLITATGQRVTLRCSPRSGDLSVYWYQQSLDQGLQFLIQYYNGEERAKGNILERFSAQQFPDLHSELNLSSLELGDSALYFCASSVAPGDLYEQYFGPGTRLTVT.

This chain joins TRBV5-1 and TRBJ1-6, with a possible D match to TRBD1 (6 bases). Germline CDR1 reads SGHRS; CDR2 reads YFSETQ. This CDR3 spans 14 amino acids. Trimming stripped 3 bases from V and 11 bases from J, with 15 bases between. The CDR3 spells CASSSLGATAPLHF. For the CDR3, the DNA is TGCGCCAGCAGCTCGTTGGGGGCAACGGCACCCCTCCACTTT.

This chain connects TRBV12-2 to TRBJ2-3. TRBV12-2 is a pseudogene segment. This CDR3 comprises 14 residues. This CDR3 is CASRLAGNTDTQYF. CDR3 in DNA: TGTGCAAGTCGCTTAGCGGGGAACACAGATACGCAGTATTTT.

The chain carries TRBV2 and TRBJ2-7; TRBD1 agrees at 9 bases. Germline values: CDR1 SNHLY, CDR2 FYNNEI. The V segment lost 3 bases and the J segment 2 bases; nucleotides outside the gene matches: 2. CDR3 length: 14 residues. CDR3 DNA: TGTGCCAGCAGTGAGCGGGACAGGGCCTACGAGCAGTACTTC. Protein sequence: CASSERDRAYEQYF.

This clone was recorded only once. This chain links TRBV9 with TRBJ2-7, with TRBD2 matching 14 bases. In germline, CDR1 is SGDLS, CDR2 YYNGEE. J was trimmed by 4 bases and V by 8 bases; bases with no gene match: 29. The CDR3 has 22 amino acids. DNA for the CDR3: TGTGCCAGGACGGAACCTGAACGACTAGCGGGAGGGCCTGAGGGCCATCTATACGAGCAGTACTTC. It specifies CARTEPERLAGGPEGHLYEQYF.

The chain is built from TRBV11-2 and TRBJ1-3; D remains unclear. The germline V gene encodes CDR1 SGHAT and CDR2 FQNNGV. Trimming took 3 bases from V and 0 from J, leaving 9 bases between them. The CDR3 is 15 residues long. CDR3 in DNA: TGTGCCAGCAGCTTGGCCCCCCGCTCTGGAAACACCATATATTTT. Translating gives CASSLAPRSGNTIYF.

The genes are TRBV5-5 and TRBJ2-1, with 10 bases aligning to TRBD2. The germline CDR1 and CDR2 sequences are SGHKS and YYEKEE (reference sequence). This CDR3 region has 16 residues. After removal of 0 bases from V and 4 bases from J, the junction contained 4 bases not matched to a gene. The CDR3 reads CASSLEGSGGYNEQFF. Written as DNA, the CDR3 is TGTGCCAGCAGCTTGGAGGGTAGCGGGGGGTACAATGAGCAGTTCTTC.

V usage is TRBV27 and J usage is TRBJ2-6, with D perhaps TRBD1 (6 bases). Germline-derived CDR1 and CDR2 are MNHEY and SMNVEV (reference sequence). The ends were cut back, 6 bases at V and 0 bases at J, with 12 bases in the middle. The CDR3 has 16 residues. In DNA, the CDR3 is TGTGCCAGCAGCTTCGGACAGATCTCTGGGGCCAACGTCCTGACTTTC. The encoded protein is CASSFGQISGANVLTF.

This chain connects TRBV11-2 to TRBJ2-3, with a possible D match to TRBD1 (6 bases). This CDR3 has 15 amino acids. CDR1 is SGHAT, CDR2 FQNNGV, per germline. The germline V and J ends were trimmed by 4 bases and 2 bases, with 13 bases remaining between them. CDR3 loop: CASSSGVLNTDTQYF. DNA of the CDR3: TGTGCCAGCAGCTCAGGGGTTTTGAACACAGATACGCAGTATTTT.

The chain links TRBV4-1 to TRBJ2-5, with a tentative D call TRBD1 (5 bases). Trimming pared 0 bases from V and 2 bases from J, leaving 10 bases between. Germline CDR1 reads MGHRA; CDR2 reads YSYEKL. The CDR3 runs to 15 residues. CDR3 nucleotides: TGCGCCAGCAGCCAAGATTGGGGCCAACAAGAGACCCAGTACTTC. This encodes CASSQDWGQQETQYF.

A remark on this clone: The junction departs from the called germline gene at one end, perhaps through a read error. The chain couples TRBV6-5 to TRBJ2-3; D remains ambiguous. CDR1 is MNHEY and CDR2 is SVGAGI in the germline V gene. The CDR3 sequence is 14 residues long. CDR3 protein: CASSDSMSTDTQYF. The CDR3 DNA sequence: TGTGCCAGCAGTGACTCTATGAGCACAGATACGCAGTATTTT.

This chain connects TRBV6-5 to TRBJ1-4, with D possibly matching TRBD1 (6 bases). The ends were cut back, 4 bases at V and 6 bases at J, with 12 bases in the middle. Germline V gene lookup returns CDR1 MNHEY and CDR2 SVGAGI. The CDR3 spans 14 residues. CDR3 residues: CASSSRQEDEKLFF. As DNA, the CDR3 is TGTGCCAGCAGTTCGCGACAGGAGGATGAAAAACTGTTTTTT.

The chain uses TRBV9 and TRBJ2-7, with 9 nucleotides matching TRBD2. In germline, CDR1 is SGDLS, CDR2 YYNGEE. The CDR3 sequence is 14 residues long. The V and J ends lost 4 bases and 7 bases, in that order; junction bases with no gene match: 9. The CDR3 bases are TGTGCCAGCAGCCCCCGGACTAGCGAAAGGGAGCAGTACTTC. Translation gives CASSPRTSEREQYF.

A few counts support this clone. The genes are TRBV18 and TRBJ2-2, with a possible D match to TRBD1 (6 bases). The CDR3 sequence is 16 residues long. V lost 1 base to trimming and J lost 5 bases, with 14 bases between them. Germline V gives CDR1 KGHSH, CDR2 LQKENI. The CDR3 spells CASSPLTGPGTGELFF. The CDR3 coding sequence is TGTGCCAGCTCACCACTCACAGGGCCGGGTACCGGGGAGCTGTTTTTT. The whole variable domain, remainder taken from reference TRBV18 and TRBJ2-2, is NAGVMQNPRHLVRRRGQEARLRCSPMKGHSHVYWYRQLPEEGLKFMVYLQKENIIDESGMPKERFSAEFPKEGPSILRIQQVVRGDSAAYFCASSPLTGPGTGELFFGEGSRLTVL.